Below are 23 T cell receptor beta chains sequenced from a single sample in a study of identical twins. Each CDR3 protein is one row after TCRdb ran MiXCR on the 5' RACE reads. The sample contains 1.5 million to 2 million distinct CDR3 sequences, around a third of which appear only once. Sequencing used cord blood. These receptors all stem from a newborn girl in good health.

This clonotype was counted a few times. The rearrangement joins TRBV20-1 to TRBJ1-5; D is undetermined. With 3 bases removed from V and 6 bases from J, the gap between germline ends came to 9 bases. The germline V gene has CDR1 DFQATT and CDR2 SNEGSKA (reference sequence). There are 12 residues in the CDR3. CDR3 amino acids: CSASPEVQPQHF. The CDR3 nucleotides read TGCAGTGCTAGCCCCGAGGTTCAGCCCCAGCATTTT.

This chain links TRBV7-9 with TRBJ2-3, with D possibly TRBD2 on 5 matching bases. The CDR3 is made up of 18 amino acids. Per the germline V gene, CDR1 is SEHNR and CDR2 is FQNEAQ (reference sequence). The V gene lost 4 bases and the J gene lost 3 bases, with 23 bases spanning the gap. The CDR3 loop reads CASSSILLVRSTTDTQYF. CDR3 nucleotide sequence: TGTGCCAGCAGCTCAATCTTACTAGTGCGGTCCACAACAGATACGCAGTATTTT.

The chain employs TRBV15 and TRBJ2-5, with 9 bases matching TRBD2. TRBJ2-7 explains the end of the DNA better; the J call may be wrong. The CDR3 contains 19 residues. Per the germline V gene, CDR1 is LNHNV and CDR2 is YYDKDF (reference sequence). CDR3 residues: CATSREAGLARSSSYEQYF. The CDR3 DNA follows: TGTGCCACCAGCAGGGAGGCAGGACTAGCGCGATCTAGCTCCTACGAGCAGTACTTC.

The chain joins TRBV9 to TRBJ2-5; tentatively, D is TRBD2 (6 bases). V was cut by 0 bases and J by 11 bases, with 23 bases left in between. The V gene's germline CDR1 is SGDLS and CDR2 YYNGEE. There are 16 residues in the CDR3. The DNA of the CDR3 is TGTGCCAGCAGCGTAGGAGGGATTGTCCCGGGACTTCCACAGTACTTC. This gives the protein CASSVGGIVPGLPQYF.

The chain uses TRBV19 and TRBJ1-2; D may be TRBD1 (5 bases). The germline gives CDR1 LNHDA, CDR2 SQIVND (reference sequence). The V end was cut by 1 base, the J end by 3 bases, with 9 bases between. The CDR3 totals 14 residues. The CDR3 protein is CASSIGGADYGYTF. The CDR3 nucleotides read TGTGCCAGTAGTATAGGGGGCGCGGACTATGGCTACACCTTC.

The J gene is TRBJ1-5, the V gene TRBV12-3 or TRBV12-4, with 7 nucleotides matching TRBD1. The CDR3 has 15 amino acids. J was trimmed by 6 bases and V by 3 bases; bases with no gene match: 8. The DNA for the CDR3 is TGTGCCAGCAGTTTTGGGGCGACAGGGATTCAGCCCCAGCATTTT. This codes for CASSFGATGIQPQHF.

This clonotype was seen a few times. The rearrangement uses TRBV20-1 and TRBJ1-1; D gene uncertain. Looked up from germline, CDR1 is DFQATT and CDR2 is SNEGSKA (reference sequence). The V gene lost 2 bases and the J gene lost 5 bases, with 6 bases spanning the gap. The CDR3 runs 11 residues. CDR3 sequence: CSARSGTEAFF. The CDR3 coding sequence is TGCAGTGCTAGATCCGGGACTGAAGCTTTCTTT.

CDR3 loop: CATSDRIAGSYNEQYF. As DNA, the CDR3 is TGTGCCACCAGCGACCGGATAGCAGGCTCCTACAATGAGCAGTACTTC. The chain recombines TRBV15 with TRBJ2-1; D is ambiguous. Gene TRBJ2-7 matches the end of the DNA better, so the J call may be wrong. Germline assignment: CDR1 LNHNV and CDR2 YYDKDF (reference sequence). The CDR3 contains 16 residues.

The CDR3 is CASSLWGLAGATFYNEQFF. In nucleotides, the CDR3 is TGTGCCAGCAGCTTATGGGGGTTAGCGGGGGCCACTTTTTACAATGAGCAGTTCTTC. The V and J genes are TRBV11-2 and TRBJ2-1; TRBD2 aligns across 9 bases. V lost 2 bases, J lost 4 bases, and 15 bases stayed unmatched. The CDR3 is 19 residues long. Per the germline V gene, CDR1 is SGHAT and CDR2 is FQNNGV.

This clonotype has a handful of counts. The V and J genes are TRBV28 and TRBJ1-1; TRBD1 agrees at 7 bases. Unmatched junction bases numbered 19, after V lost 4 bases and J lost 5 bases. The CDR3 is made up of 18 amino acids. Germline V gene data show CDR1 as MDHEN and CDR2 as SYDVKM. The CDR3 protein is CASSSGDDREWGTTEAFF. The CDR3 DNA reads as TGTGCCAGCAGTTCCGGGGACGACAGGGAATGGGGAACTACTGAAGCTTTCTTT.

This clonotype was found a few times. The chain recombines TRBV3-1 with TRBJ2-3; 8 positions match TRBD2. This CDR3 has 11 residues. The germline gives CDR1 LGHDT, CDR2 YNNKEL (reference sequence). The ends lost 5 bases at V and 12 bases at J; junction bases unmatched: 4. In DNA, the CDR3 is TGTGCCAGCAGCTCGGGACTAGTCCAGTATTTT. It translates to CASSSGLVQYF.

The rearrangement links TRBV5-5 to TRBJ1-6; D possibly corresponds to TRBD1 (6 bases). Germline CDR1 and CDR2: SGHKS and YYEKEE (reference sequence). CDR3 length: 16 residues. V shed 4 bases and J shed 5 bases, with 16 bases lying between them. The CDR3 here is CASSPSGHLNNSPLHF. The CDR3 DNA follows: TGTGCCAGCAGCCCTTCGGGACACCTAAATAATTCACCCCTCCACTTT.

The chain carries TRBV9 and TRBJ1-1; D is perhaps TRBD1 (5 bases). This CDR3 has 13 residues. Per germline, CDR1 SGDLS and CDR2 YYNGEE. Trimming left V 1 base short and J 7 bases short, with 11 bases between. DNA of the CDR3: TGTGCCAGCAGCGTAACCTCCGGGGGTGAAGCTTTCTTT. It encodes CASSVTSGGEAFF.

The chain carries TRBV15 and TRBJ2-3; D not certain. The CDR3 is made up of 15 amino acids. Germline V CDR1 and CDR2: LNHNV, YYDKDF (reference sequence). The germline V and J ends were trimmed by 0 bases and 0 bases, with 7 bases remaining between them. The CDR3 nucleotides are TGTGCCACCAGCAGAGATTTCGAAAGCACAGATACGCAGTATTTT. It translates to CATSRDFESTDTQYF.

The V call is TRBV20-1, the J call TRBJ1-2, with TRBD1 matching over 10 bases. V was clipped by 3 bases and J by 4 bases; unmatched bases: 11. This CDR3 comprises 16 residues. Germline V CDR1 and CDR2: DFQATT, SNEGSKA (reference sequence). CDR3 in DNA: TGCAGTGCTAGTGGGACAGGGGCCAACCAATCCTATGGCTACACCTTC. As protein: CSASGTGANQSYGYTF.

This chain joins TRBV3-1 and TRBJ2-3; 14 bases match TRBD2. V shed 0 bases, J shed 7 bases, and the junction held 3 bases outside the gene matches. Germline lookup yields CDR1 LGHDT and CDR2 YNNKEL (reference sequence). This CDR3 has 16 residues. The CDR3 DNA follows: TGTGCCAGCAGCCAAGATTGGACTAGCGGGAGGAATACGCAGTATTTT. It specifies CASSQDWTSGRNTQYF.

V gene TRBV20-1 combines with J gene TRBJ2-3, with D perhaps matching TRBD2 (5 bases). The germline V and J ends were trimmed by 0 bases and 0 bases, with 10 bases remaining between them. The CDR3 totals 15 residues. Germline V gene lookup returns CDR1 DFQATT and CDR2 SNEGSKA (reference sequence). The CDR3: CSARDVATSTDTQYF. The DNA for the CDR3 is TGCAGTGCTAGAGATGTAGCGACTAGCACAGATACGCAGTATTTT.

The chain links TRBV27 to TRBJ1-6; D ambiguous. This CDR3 spans 14 amino acids. Trimming removed 5 bases at V and 6 bases at J, with 11 bases between. Germline-derived CDR1 and CDR2 are MNHEY and SMNVEV (reference sequence). CDR3 in amino acids: CASSRIKPNSPLHF. The CDR3 DNA is TGTGCCAGCAGTAGGATCAAGCCTAATTCACCCCTCCACTTT.

The chain couples TRBV5-1 to TRBJ2-1, with D possibly matching TRBD2 (5 bases). Trimming took off 4 bases at V and 4 bases at J, with 18 bases between the two ends. CDR3 length: 16 amino acids. The germline gives CDR1 SGHRS, CDR2 YFSETQ. For the CDR3, the DNA is TGCGCCAGCAGCCACCCCATAGCGCCTTCATACAATGAGCAGTTCTTC. Amino acid sequence: CASSHPIAPSYNEQFF. Filled out from reference TRBV5-1 and TRBJ2-1, the complete variable domain reads KAGVTQTPRYLIKTRGQQVTLSCSPISGHRSVSWYQQTPGQGLQFLFEYFSETQRNKGNFPGRFSGRQFSNSRSEMNVSTLELGDSALYLCASSHPIAPSYNEQFFGPGTRLTVL.

Only one count was recorded for this clonotype. The V gene is TRBV2, the J gene TRBJ1-5, with 9 nucleotides matching TRBD1. Trimming took 5 bases from V and 0 from J; bases not matched to a gene: 8. Germline values: CDR1 SNHLY, CDR2 FYNNEI. The CDR3 length is 17 residues. CDR3 sequence (DNA): TGTGCCAGCAGTCAGGACAGGGGATCGGCTAGCAATCAGCCCCAGCATTTT. It codes for CASSQDRGSASNQPQHF. The whole variable domain, remainder taken from reference TRBV2 and TRBJ1-5, is EPEVTQTPSHQVTQMGQEVILRCVPISNHLYFYWYRQILGQKVEFLVSFYNNEISEKSEIFDDQFSVERPDGSNFTLKIRSTKLEDSAMYFCASSQDRGSASNQPQHFGDGTRLSIL.

This clonotype was seen only a few times. The J gene is TRBJ1-2, the V gene TRBV5-1, with 11 bases fitting TRBD1. The CDR3 is 16 amino acids. J lost 8 bases, V lost 4 bases, and 13 bases had no gene match. CDR1 and CDR2 (germline): SGHRS, YFSETQ. CDR3 sequence: CASSLGQGAFHSGYTF. CDR3 coding DNA: TGCGCCAGCAGCCTCGGACAGGGGGCGTTTCATTCCGGCTACACCTTC.

V usage is TRBV19 and J usage is TRBJ2-7, with 7 bases fitting TRBD1. The V gene's germline CDR1 is LNHDA and CDR2 SQIVND (reference sequence). V shed 9 bases and J 5 bases; nucleotides not matched to a gene: 10. The CDR3 is made up of 13 amino acids. DNA for the CDR3: TGTGCCAGCAGCCGGGACAGAACCAACGAGCAGTACTTC. It yields the protein CASSRDRTNEQYF.

The chain couples TRBV7-8 to TRBJ1-6, with D perhaps TRBD1 (6 bases). The V gene lost 1 base and the J gene lost 8 bases, with 15 bases spanning the gap. The CDR3 loop spans 16 amino acids. Germline loops: CDR1 SGHVS, CDR2 FQNEAQ. The CDR3 nucleotides are TGTGCCAGCAGCTTAGAGCACAGGGTCTGGGATTCACCCCTCCACTTT. It translates to CASSLEHRVWDSPLHF.